This TCR beta chain originates from a study of blood T cell repertoires in COVID-19. V dropped 6 bases and J dropped 0; count of bases not matched to a gene: 7. CDR1 is MNHEY and CDR2 is SMNVEV in the germline V gene (reference sequence). The CDR3 runs to 16 residues. Per the original methods: Estimation of nucleated cell counts relied on the amplification of reference gene primers. Sequencing used immunoSEQ multiplex PCR; TCRdb keeps in-frame clones, though not all of them. V, J and clone size are those of that table, while D and trimming were read from the DNA. The sample comprises 110,000 to 150,000 clones, around 81% of which are singletons, and around 6.5% rests with the top ten.

This TCR was recovered from a woman aged 40-49 years who had recovered from COVID-19. The sequenced sample was PBMCs or T cells enriched from blood (not recorded which). The V and J genes are TRBV27 and TRBJ1-4; 7 bases line up with TRBD1. The CDR3 region is CASSLTGSATNEKLFF. The CDR3 DNA follows: TGTGCCAGCAGCTTGACAGGGTCCGCAACTAATGAAAAACTGTTTTTT.